This TCR beta chain was sequenced during a study of T cells after yellow fever vaccination. Study context: Researchers used SMART-Seq v4 Ultra Low Input to prepare fractions that had low cell numbers. Overall study results and limits: Within FACS-sorted repertoires, abundant clonotypes contaminating from the bulk population could be present. Overlap between CD4 and CD8 compartments was detected for a small share of clonotypes.

They built TCR cDNA with 5'RACE template switching, a step that put in a universal primer site and UMIs. TCRdb re-called the 5' RACE reads with MiXCR, one entry per CDR3 protein. The sample consists of about 260,000 distinct CDR3 sequences, about 5.2% of them appearing once. Unmatched junction bases numbered 6, after V lost 6 bases and J lost 0 bases. The CDR3 spans 16 residues. In its sample, this clonotype was seen many times. No antigen is known for it. The chain recombines TRBV12-3 or TRBV12-4 with TRBJ2-3; 10 bases align to TRBD2. The origin of this receptor is a man younger than 30 who received the YFV17D yellow fever vaccine. The specimen was CD4+ T cells sorted from PBMCs, collected on the day of the yellow fever booster vaccination. As DNA, the CDR3 is TGTGCCAGCAGCCCCGGACTAGCGGCTAGCACAGATACGCAGTATTTT. It yields the protein CASSPGLAASTDTQYF.